This T cell receptor (beta chain) was documented in a study of T cell responses to AZD1222 COVID-19 vaccine. Overall study results and limits: Among those given AZD1222, only five or six were seropositive at baseline. Recipients of two AZD1222 doses showed rising Spike-specific TCR breadth and depth.

Points on this clone: Antigen: not known.

Germline V CDR1 and CDR2: MDHEN, SYDVKM. The CDR3 extends over 18 amino acids. Germline trimming cut 5 bases from V and 1 base from J; bases unmatched to any gene: 11. The method was immunoSEQ multiplex PCR; TCRdb's version includes in-frame clones alone and lacks a portion of them. The table has about 150,000 clones, more than 70% seen once. The chain employs TRBV28 and TRBJ2-1, with 10 positions matching TRBD2. The specimen comprised peripheral blood, sampled 28 days after the second AZD1222 dose. This sequence was found in an adult who received the AZD1222 COVID-19 vaccine. This chain's CDR3 is CASSPPRPSGGSYNEQFF. The DNA of the CDR3 is TGTGCCAGCAGTCCCCCCCGTCCTAGCGGGGGTTCCTACAATGAGCAGTTCTTC.